The clone carrying this T cell receptor (beta chain) showed up just once. Germline V gene data show CDR1 as MDHEN and CDR2 as SYDVKM. CDR3 length: 17 residues. V dropped 6 bases and J dropped 4; count of bases not matched to a gene: 10. This entry is derived from a study of shared clonotypes between healthy human individuals. Study overall: The study used three CD4 naive, three CD4 memory, two CD8 naive and one CD8 memory plate per donor.

Data came from immunoSEQ multiplex PCR; TCRdb stores just in-frame clones and leaves some out. Here the sample spans 550,000 to 700,000 clones, less than 80% being singletons. The source material was memory CD4+ T cells sorted from blood. Subset given: CD45RA-negative fraction. V and J are TRBV28 and TRBJ2-6, with 9 bases identical to TRBD1. This receptor was taken from a woman in her thirties in good health. CDR3 region: CASSAGTGWPGANVLTF. CDR3 DNA sequence: TGTGCCAGCAGCGCCGGGACAGGGTGGCCCGGGGCCAACGTCCTGACTTTC.